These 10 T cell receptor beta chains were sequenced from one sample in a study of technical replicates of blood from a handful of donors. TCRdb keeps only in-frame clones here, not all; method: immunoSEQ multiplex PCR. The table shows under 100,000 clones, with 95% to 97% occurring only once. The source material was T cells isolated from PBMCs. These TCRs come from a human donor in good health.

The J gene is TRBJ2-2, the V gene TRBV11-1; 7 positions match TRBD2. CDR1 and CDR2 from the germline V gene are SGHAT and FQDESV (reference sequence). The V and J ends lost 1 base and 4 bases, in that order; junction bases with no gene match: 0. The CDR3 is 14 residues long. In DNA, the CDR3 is TGTGCCAGCAGCTTAGGGACTAGCACCGGGGAGCTGTTTTTT. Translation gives CASSLGTSTGELFF.

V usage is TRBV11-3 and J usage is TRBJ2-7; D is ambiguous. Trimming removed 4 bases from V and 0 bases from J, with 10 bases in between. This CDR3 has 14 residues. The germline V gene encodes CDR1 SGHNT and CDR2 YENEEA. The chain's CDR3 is CASSSPGGSYEQYF. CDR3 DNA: TGTGCCAGCAGCTCACCGGGTGGCTCCTACGAGCAGTACTTC.

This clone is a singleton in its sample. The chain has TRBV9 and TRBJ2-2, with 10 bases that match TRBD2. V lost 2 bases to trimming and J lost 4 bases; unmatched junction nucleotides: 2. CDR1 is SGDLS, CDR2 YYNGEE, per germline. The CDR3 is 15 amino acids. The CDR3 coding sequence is TGTGCCAGCAGCGTGGGACTAGCGAGCACCGGGGAGCTGTTTTTT. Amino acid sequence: CASSVGLASTGELFF.

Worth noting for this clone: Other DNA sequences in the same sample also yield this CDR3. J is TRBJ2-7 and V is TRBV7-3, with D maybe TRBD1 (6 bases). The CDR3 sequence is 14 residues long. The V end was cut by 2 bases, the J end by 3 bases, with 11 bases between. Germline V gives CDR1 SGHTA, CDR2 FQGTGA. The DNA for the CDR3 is TGTGCCAGCAGCTTAGTACAGGGAGACTACGAGCAGTACTTC. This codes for CASSLVQGDYEQYF.

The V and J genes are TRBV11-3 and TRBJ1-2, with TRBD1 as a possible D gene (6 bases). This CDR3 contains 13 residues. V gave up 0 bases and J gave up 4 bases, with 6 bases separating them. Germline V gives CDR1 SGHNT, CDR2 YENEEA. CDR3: CASSLETGYGYTF. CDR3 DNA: TGTGCCAGCAGCTTAGAGACAGGCTATGGCTACACCTTC.

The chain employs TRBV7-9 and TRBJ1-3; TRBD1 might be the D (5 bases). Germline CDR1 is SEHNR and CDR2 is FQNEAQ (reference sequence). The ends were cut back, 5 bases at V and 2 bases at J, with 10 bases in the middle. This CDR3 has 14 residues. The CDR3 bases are TGTGCCAGCAGCCTCCAGGGTACTGGAAACACCATATATTTT. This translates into CASSLQGTGNTIYF.

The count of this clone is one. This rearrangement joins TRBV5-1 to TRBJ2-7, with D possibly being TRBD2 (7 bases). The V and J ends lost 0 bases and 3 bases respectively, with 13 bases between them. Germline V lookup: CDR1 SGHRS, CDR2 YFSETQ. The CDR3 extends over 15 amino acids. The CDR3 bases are TGCGCCAGCAGCTTGGCGGGGGGCGGTTTCTACGAGCAGTACTTC. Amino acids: CASSLAGGGFYEQYF.

This chain's CDR3 is CASSSDRGYGYTF. CDR3 sequence (DNA): TGCGCCAGCAGCTCGGACAGGGGCTATGGCTACACCTTC. V and J are TRBV5-1 and TRBJ1-2; TRBD1 matches 9 bases. The CDR3 runs to 13 residues. The V gene end was trimmed by 3 bases and the J gene end by 4 bases; junction bases not matched to a gene: 1. In germline, CDR1 is SGHRS, CDR2 YFSETQ.

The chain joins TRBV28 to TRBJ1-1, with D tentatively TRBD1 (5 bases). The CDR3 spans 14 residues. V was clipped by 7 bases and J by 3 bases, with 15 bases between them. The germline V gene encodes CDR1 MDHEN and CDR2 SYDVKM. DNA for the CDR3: TGTGCCAGCATGGACACCACCGAGGACACTGAAGCTTTCTTT. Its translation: CASMDTTEDTEAFF.

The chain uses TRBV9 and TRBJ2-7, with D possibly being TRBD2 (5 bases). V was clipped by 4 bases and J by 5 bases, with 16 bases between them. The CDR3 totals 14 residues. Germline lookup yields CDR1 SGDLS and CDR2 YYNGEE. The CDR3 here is CASSPPSGTHEQYF. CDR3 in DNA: TGTGCCAGCAGCCCCCCCAGCGGTACCCACGAGCAGTACTTC.